This T cell receptor (beta chain) was sequenced during a study of T cells in Graves' hyperthyroidism and ophthalmopathy. Study summary: Peripheral blood was collected at initial diagnosis, before any treatment. Study-wide results and caveats: Clonotypes that were expanded in thyroid above 0.001 mostly appeared in blood too. Ophthalmopathy, which appeared later, was predicted by the model a median approximately 6.7 months before onset.

Ahead of any ophthalmopathy symptoms, the blood sample was obtained at the first diagnosis of hyperthyroidism. Using RNA transcripts as the source, TCR beta CDR3 regions were amplified. A set of HTBI primers served as the primers for a first-round RT-PCR of the TCR CDR3. TCRdb passed the multiplex PCR reads through MiXCR, listing each CDR3 protein once. The sample carries over 700,000 distinct CDR3 sequences, under 20% recorded once. This clonotype was seen a few times. Its specificity is unknown. Looked up from germline, CDR1 is SNHLY and CDR2 is FYNNEI. The V end lost 2 bases, the J end lost 5 bases, and 16 bases lay between the germline ends. There are 16 residues in the CDR3.

Sequenced input: blood. The gene calls are TRBV2 and TRBJ1-5; D perhaps matches TRBD1 (5 bases). This TCR was sampled from a woman in her forties or fifties with Graves' hyperthyroidism that later progressed to Graves' ophthalmopathy. This CDR3 reads CASSELGVAYDQPQHF. The CDR3 region has the DNA TGTGCCAGCAGTGAATTGGGGGTCGCCTACGATCAGCCCCAGCATTTT.